This TCR beta chain was identified during a study of T cell changes during pregnancy in multiple sclerosis. The protocol was immunoSEQ multiplex PCR, while the TCRdb copy is restricted to in-frame clones and leaves out a portion. This table has about 46,000 clones, 90% to 95% appearing once. The CDR3 covers 13 residues. V was clipped by 3 bases and J by 4 bases, with 6 bases between them. Germline V gene data show CDR1 as LNHDA and CDR2 as SQIVND (reference sequence). This clonotype originated in a female donor with multiple sclerosis, enrolled in a pregnancy study. V and J are TRBV19 and TRBJ1-4; D ambiguous. The source material was peripheral blood, sampled in the third trimester of pregnancy. CDR3 residues: CASSMSFNEKLFF. In nucleotides, the CDR3 is TGTGCCAGTAGTATGTCCTTTAATGAAAAACTGTTTTTT.